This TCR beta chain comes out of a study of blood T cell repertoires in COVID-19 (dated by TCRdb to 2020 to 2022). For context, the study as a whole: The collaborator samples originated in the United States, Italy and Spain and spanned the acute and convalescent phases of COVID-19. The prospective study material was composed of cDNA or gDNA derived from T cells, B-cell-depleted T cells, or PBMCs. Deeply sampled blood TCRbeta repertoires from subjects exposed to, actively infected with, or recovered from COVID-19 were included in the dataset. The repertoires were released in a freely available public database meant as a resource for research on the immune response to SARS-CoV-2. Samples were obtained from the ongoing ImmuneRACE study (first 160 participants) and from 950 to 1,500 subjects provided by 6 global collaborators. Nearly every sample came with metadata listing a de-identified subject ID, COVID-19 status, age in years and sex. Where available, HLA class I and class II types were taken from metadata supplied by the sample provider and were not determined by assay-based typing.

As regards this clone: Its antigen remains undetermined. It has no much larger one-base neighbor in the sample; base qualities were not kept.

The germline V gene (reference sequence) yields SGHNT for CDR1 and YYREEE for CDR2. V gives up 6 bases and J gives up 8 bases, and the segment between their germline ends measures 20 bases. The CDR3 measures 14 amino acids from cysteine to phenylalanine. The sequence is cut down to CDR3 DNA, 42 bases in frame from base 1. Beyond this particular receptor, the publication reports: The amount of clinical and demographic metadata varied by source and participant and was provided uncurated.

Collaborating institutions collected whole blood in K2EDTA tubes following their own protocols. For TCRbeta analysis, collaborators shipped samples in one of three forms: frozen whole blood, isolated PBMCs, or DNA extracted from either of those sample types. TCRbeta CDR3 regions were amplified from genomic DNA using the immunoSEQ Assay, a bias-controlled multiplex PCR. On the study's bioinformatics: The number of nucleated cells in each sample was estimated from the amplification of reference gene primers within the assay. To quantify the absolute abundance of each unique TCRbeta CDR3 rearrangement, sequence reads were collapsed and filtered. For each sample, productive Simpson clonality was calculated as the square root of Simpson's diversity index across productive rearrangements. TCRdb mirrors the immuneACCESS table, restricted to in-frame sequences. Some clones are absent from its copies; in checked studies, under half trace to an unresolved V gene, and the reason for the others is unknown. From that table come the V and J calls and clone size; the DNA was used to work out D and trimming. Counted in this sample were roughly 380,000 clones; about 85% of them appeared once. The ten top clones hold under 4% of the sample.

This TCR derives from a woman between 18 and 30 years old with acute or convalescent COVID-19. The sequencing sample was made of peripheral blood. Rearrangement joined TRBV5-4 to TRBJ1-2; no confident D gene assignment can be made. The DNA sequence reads TGTGCCAGCACAATAGGGAGATCGGTTTTAGGCTACACCTTC. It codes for CASTIGRSVLGYTF.